The rows below give T cell receptor beta chains drawn from one sample of a study of regulatory T cells in long-lasting Graves disease. TCRdb reprocessed the multiplex PCR reads via MiXCR and lists one record per CDR3 protein. Altogether 580,000 or so distinct CDR3 sequences are present, approximately 16% being singletons, with the ten largest covering around 12%. This sample was also put to use in a study of T cells in Graves' hyperthyroidism and ophthalmopathy.

The sample in question was peripheral blood mononuclear cells (PBMCs), obtained at new diagnosis, from a patient treated with antithyroid drugs. These receptors all stem from a man between 18 and 29 years old with Graves disease. The CDR3 runs from the conserved cysteine through the conserved F or W. D genes are given only for firm matches. Size is omitted from some rows. Given values are once, few, many or a class for expanded clones.

J,size,D,V,CDR3
TRBJ2-5,-,-,TRBV7-9,CASSLAGEREETQYF
TRBJ2-1,many,TRBD2,TRBV30,CAWSALAAEQFF
TRBJ2-1,-,TRBD2,TRBV11-2,CASTKRLSGTSPNEQFF
TRBJ2-1,many,TRBD2,TRBV5-1,CASSSLAGENEQFF
TRBJ1-5,-,-,TRBV25-1,CASSERRVYSNQPQHF
TRBJ1-1,many,TRBD1,TRBV7-8,CASSLVQGVNTEAFF
TRBJ2-5,few,TRBD1,TRBV24-1,CATSGPRTGMETQYF
TRBJ2-5,many,TRBD1,TRBV6-1,CASSPGTAQETQYF
TRBJ2-1,few,TRBD2,TRBV11-2,CASSLGTSGYNERFF
TRBJ2-5,many,TRBD1,TRBV11-2,CASSVPGQGKTQYF
TRBJ2-1,many,-,TRBV20-1,CSATIPDRSGDNEQFF
TRBJ1-4,many,-,TRBV18,CASSPPAGATNEKLFF
TRBJ1-1,-,TRBD1,TRBV9,CASSSWTGETEAFF
TRBJ2-1,few,TRBD2,TRBV9,CASSGSGSGRRNEQFF
TRBJ1-2,many,TRBD1,TRBV5-1,CASSRAGGADGYTF
TRBJ2-7,many,-,TRBV28,CASSVGFYEQYF
TRBJ1-2,many,-,TRBV6-9,CASSYFEALYGYTF
TRBJ2-2,-,-,TRBV19,CASSRSATNTGKLFF
TRBJ2-7,-,-,TRBV11-2,CASSAGRFSYEQYF
TRBJ2-5,many,TRBD2,TRBV3-1,CASSGSGRETQYF
TRBJ1-5,few,-,TRBV12-3/TRBV12-4,CASGPVQNSNQPQHF
TRBJ1-5,many,-,TRBV29-1,CSVAGGRSNQPQHF
TRBJ1-2,-,-,TRBV20-1,CSAPQNYGYTF
TRBJ1-1,-,TRBD1,TRBV10-3,CAIKSTGGGPTEAFF
TRBJ1-4,few,TRBD1,TRBV28,CASSFKTQGAQANEKLFF
TRBJ2-3,many,-,TRBV30,CAWNIDRGDTQYF
TRBJ2-7,many,-,TRBV28,CASSFDQNLRYEQYF
TRBJ2-7,many,TRBD2,TRBV20-1,CSARDLGEGYEQYF
TRBJ2-3,many,-,TRBV7-9,CASTIFWGAAESTDTQYF
TRBJ1-2,-,-,TRBV29-1,CSVEEREGFYGYTF
TRBJ2-1,-,-,TRBV11-2,CASSLERPAYNEQFF
TRBJ1-5,few,TRBD1,TRBV12-5,CASGLVQGADNQPQHF
TRBJ2-3,few,-,TRBV14,CASSPWGGDTQYF
TRBJ2-7,many,-,TRBV29-1,CSVEARPGYEQYF
TRBJ2-7,many,-,TRBV6-5,CASSSPVSEQYF
TRBJ2-5,many,-,TRBV7-8,CASSLGAASKETQYF
TRBJ2-7,few,-,TRBV15,CATSRADRVSYEQYF
TRBJ2-7,-,-,TRBV19,CASSIGGAKTYEQYF
TRBJ2-2,-,TRBD2,TRBV19,CASSMSSGSGTGELFF
TRBJ2-2,-,-,TRBV30,CAWRTKDYAPGELFF
TRBJ2-3,-,-,TRBV5-1,CASSPQPGLDTQYF
TRBJ2-5,-,-,TRBV7-2,CASSNPGTQYF
TRBJ2-2,-,TRBD2,TRBV28,CASSLSISGLAGGSNTGELFF
TRBJ1-6,many,-,TRBV27,CASGYRSPYNSPLHF
TRBJ2-5,many,TRBD2,TRBV7-8,CASTTSGAGGPKETQYF
TRBJ2-5,few,TRBD2,TRBV19,CASSMASGRETQYF
TRBJ1-2,many,TRBD1,TRBV29-1,CSVLRQGGYGYTF
TRBJ2-7,many,-,TRBV30,CAWSKEIGEQYF